The 30 T cell receptor beta chains listed next were all sequenced from one sample in a study of T cells in Graves' hyperthyroidism and ophthalmopathy. TCR beta CDR3 regions were amplified from RNA transcripts. The HTBI primer set drove a first-round RT-PCR of the TCR CDR3. TCRdb fed the multiplex PCR reads into MiXCR, producing one record per CDR3 protein. The table shows over 700,000 distinct CDR3 sequences, with 35% to 45% occurring only once. The sequencing sample was made of blood. The receptor source for this set is a man between 18 and 35 years old with Graves' hyperthyroidism.

This clonotype showed up many times. The chain employs TRBV9 and TRBJ2-5, with D perhaps TRBD1 (6 bases). The CDR3 runs to 13 residues. Germline values: CDR1 SGDLS, CDR2 YYNGEE. Trimming removed 0 bases from V and 10 bases from J, with 13 bases in between. Written as DNA, the CDR3 is TGTGCCAGCAGCGTAGAGCTCAGGGGTGTCCAGTACTTC. Protein sequence: CASSVELRGVQYF.

This clonotype was recorded at least ten times. The V and J genes are TRBV7-9 and TRBJ1-1; the D gene is possibly TRBD1 (5 bases). The V gene's germline CDR1 is SEHNR and CDR2 FQNEAQ (reference sequence). Deletions cut 5 bases from V and 7 bases from J, with 11 bases between. CDR3 size: 12 residues. CDR3 coding DNA: TGTGCCAGCAGCACCGTGGGGGGTGAAGCTTTCTTT. It translates to CASSTVGGEAFF.

This clonotype came up many times. The chain is built from TRBV9 and TRBJ1-1, with D perhaps matching TRBD1 (6 bases). Trimming took 0 bases from V and 4 from J, leaving 7 bases between them. Germline V gives CDR1 SGDLS, CDR2 YYNGEE. This CDR3 contains 13 residues. The CDR3 coding sequence is TGTGCCAGCAGCGTAGGGGGGCTCACTGAAGCTTTCTTT. Its protein product is CASSVGGLTEAFF.

This clonotype was recorded many times. This rearrangement joins TRBV29-1 to TRBJ1-1; the D gene is possibly TRBD1 (5 bases). Germline CDR1 and CDR2: SQVTM and ANQGSEA. V gave up 7 bases and J gave up 14 bases, with 20 bases separating them. There are 11 residues in the CDR3. CDR3 in amino acids: CSAPQADGTFF. The CDR3 bases are TGCAGCGCCCCCCAGGCCGATGGGACGTTCTTT.

This clonotype was detected many times. The CDR3 here is CATSDSAFRAGPSNQPQHF. CDR3 sequence (DNA): TGTGCCACCAGTGATTCTGCGTTTCGGGCAGGACCTAGCAATCAGCCCCAGCATTTT. The chain joins TRBV24-1 to TRBJ1-5; no definite D call. This CDR3 spans 19 amino acids. Germline V gene lookup returns CDR1 KGHDR and CDR2 SFDVKD. The V end was cut by 2 bases, the J end by 0 bases, with 19 bases between.

This clonotype was observed many times. This chain connects TRBV12-3 or TRBV12-4 to TRBJ1-5; TRBD1 might be the D (5 bases). V was trimmed by 6 bases and J by 7 bases, leaving 13 bases between them. This CDR3 region has 13 residues. The CDR3 DNA reads TGTGCCAGCAGCACCGGGACCGGGCAGCCCCAGCATTTT. It encodes CASSTGTGQPQHF.

The chain has TRBV29-1 and TRBJ1-3; 8 nucleotides line up with TRBD1. The length of the CDR3 is 15 residues. J was trimmed by 2 bases and V by 1 base; bases with no gene match: 4. Germline values: CDR1 SQVTM, CDR2 ANQGSEA. CDR3 sequence (DNA): TGCAGCGTTGAAGGGGTGACAGGGGCTGGAAACACCATATATTTT. Translated, it gives CSVEGVTGAGNTIYF.

The chain carries TRBV25-1 and TRBJ1-5; D gene ambiguous. Per the germline V gene, CDR1 is MGHDK and CDR2 is SYGVNS. V was shortened by 1 base and J by 4 bases, with 8 bases between the two germline ends. The CDR3 sequence is 14 residues long. CDR3 region: CASSEWTANQPQHF. CDR3 bases: TGTGCCAGCAGTGAATGGACGGCTAATCAGCCCCAGCATTTT.

CDR3 nucleotides: TGTGCCACCACCGGGACTAGCGCTTTCTTT. It translates to CATTGTSAFF. This chain joins TRBV2 and TRBJ1-1; a weak D match, TRBD1 (5 bases). Germline CDR1 SNHLY, CDR2 FYNNEI. The CDR3 length is 10 residues. V was cut by 10 bases and J by 11 bases, with 14 bases left in between.

This clonotype turned up a few times. This chain joins TRBV5-4 and TRBJ2-5; 10 bases are a match to TRBD2. V gave up 5 bases and J gave up 5 bases; unmatched junction bases: 9. The CDR3 has 15 amino acids. Looked up from germline, CDR1 is SGHNT and CDR2 is YYREEE (reference sequence). The CDR3 bases are TGTGCCAGCAGTACCCAGCGGGGGGGCGAGGAGACCCAGTACTTC. This gives the protein CASSTQRGGEETQYF.

The table lists this clonotype with a few counts. The chain recombines TRBV2 with TRBJ2-2; D call uncertain. Germline loops: CDR1 SNHLY, CDR2 FYNNEI. The CDR3 spans 12 residues. The V end was cut by 4 bases, the J end by 4 bases, with 4 bases between. DNA for the CDR3: TGTGCCAGCAGTGGGGTCACCGGGGAGCTGTTTTTT. Translation gives CASSGVTGELFF.

The chain has TRBV10-1 and TRBJ2-7; D perhaps matches TRBD1 (5 bases). CDR3 length: 14 residues. V lost 8 bases and J lost 3, with 17 bases in between. Germline V gene sequence: CDR1 WNHNN, CDR2 SYGVQD (reference sequence). CDR3 region: CASSPTSDSYEQYF. The CDR3 DNA sequence: TGCGCCAGCTCCCCTACATCAGACAGCTACGAGCAGTACTTC.

Of note for this clonotype: This could be a read error, since a much larger clone is one nucleotide away. The V call is TRBV15, the J call TRBJ2-2; possibly TRBD1 or TRBD2 for D (6 bases each). The CDR3 extends over 17 amino acids. CDR1 is LNHNV, CDR2 YYDKDF, per germline (reference sequence). The CDR3, as DNA: TGTGCCACCGGCAGAGGGGGGCAGTTAGCGAACACCGGGGAGCTGTTTTTT. It is translated as CATGRGGQLANTGELFF.

This clonotype was picked up many times. This chain uses TRBV10-3 with TRBJ1-2, with D possibly being TRBD1 (5 bases). Trimming stripped 0 bases from V and 8 bases from J, with 10 bases between. Germline V gives CDR1 ENHRY, CDR2 SYGVKD. There are 13 residues in the CDR3. The CDR3 protein is CAISESQGGGYTF. The CDR3 nucleotides are TGTGCCATCAGTGAGTCGCAGGGTGGCGGCTACACCTTC.

The chain carries TRBV13 and TRBJ2-5; TRBD1 matches at 7 bases. After removal of 5 bases from V and 2 bases from J, the junction contained 8 bases not matched to a gene. From germline, CDR1 is PRHDT and CDR2 FYEKMQ (reference sequence). The length of the CDR3 is 15 residues. Written as DNA, the CDR3 is TGTGCCAGCAGCCCAGGGGGTCTACTACAAGAGACCCAGTACTTC. As protein: CASSPGGLLQETQYF.

V gene TRBV5-4 combines with J gene TRBJ2-7; tentatively, D is TRBD1 (6 bases). Trimming pared 2 bases from V and 7 bases from J, leaving 10 bases between. This CDR3 region has 12 residues. Looked up from germline, CDR1 is SGHNT and CDR2 is YYREEE (reference sequence). The CDR3 is CASSFTGQEQYF. CDR3 coding DNA: TGTGCCAGCAGCTTTACAGGGCAAGAGCAGTACTTC.

This clonotype was counted only a few times. In DNA, the CDR3 is TGCAGTGCTAAAGGTGGGAAGAACACTGAAGCTTTCTTT. Protein: CSAKGGKNTEAFF. The chain uses TRBV20-1 and TRBJ1-1; D gene unclear. Trimming took 4 bases from V and 1 from J, leaving 10 bases between them. CDR1 and CDR2 (germline): DFQATT, SNEGSKA (reference sequence). The CDR3 is 13 amino acids.

With respect to this clonotype: One base away lies a much larger clone, so this may be a sequencing read error. This rearrangement joins TRBV10-3 to TRBJ2-7; TRBD1 agrees at 8 bases. The V gene's germline CDR1 is ENHRY and CDR2 SYGVKD. The CDR3 is 14 amino acids. CDR3 sequence (DNA): TGTGCCATCAGCGAGGACAGGGCTTCCTACGAGCTGTACTTC. It is translated as CAISEDRASYELYF.

The sample holds many counts of this clonotype. The germline gene is not matched at one end of the junction; a read error may be the cause. The chain recombines TRBV7-9 with TRBJ2-2; TRBD1 matches 7 bases. This CDR3 contains 15 residues. In germline, CDR1 is SEHNR, CDR2 FQNEAQ (reference sequence). CDR3 DNA sequence: TGTGCCAGCAGTTTAGGGACAGCGAACACCGGGGAGCTGTTTTTT. Translated: CASSLGTANTGELFF. The full variable domain, rest sourced from reference TRBV7-9 and TRBJ2-2, is DTGVSQNPRHKITKRGQNVTFRCDPISEHNRLYWYRQTLGQGPEFLTYFQNEAQLEKSRLLSDRFSAERPKGSFSTLEIQRTEQGDSAMYLCASSLGTANTGELFFGEGSRLTVL.

The chain carries TRBV10-3 and TRBJ1-5; D is possibly TRBD1 (6 bases). V was trimmed by 10 bases and J by 1 base, leaving 11 bases between them. The CDR3 is 13 residues long. Germline lookup yields CDR1 ENHRY and CDR2 SYGVKD. CDR3 sequence reads: CASRDKSNQPQHF. The CDR3 nucleotides read TGTGCCAGCCGGGACAAAAGCAATCAGCCCCAGCATTTT.

The chain uses TRBV20-1 and TRBJ1-1; tentatively, D is TRBD1 (5 bases). The CDR3 covers 12 residues. V lost 0 bases to trimming and J lost 9 bases, with 11 bases between them. Germline loops: CDR1 DFQATT, CDR2 SNEGSKA (reference sequence). The CDR3, as DNA: TGCAGTGCTAGAGAGGGGGGGAACAAAGCTTTCTTT. Its translation: CSAREGGNKAFF.

The sample holds a few counts of this clonotype. CDR3 coding DNA: TGTGCCAGCAGCGAAGGACCCACGCAGTACTTC. Protein product: CASSEGPTQYF. This sequence joins TRBV7-9 and TRBJ2-7; D not resolved. Per germline, CDR1 SEHNR and CDR2 FQNEAQ (reference sequence). The V end lost 5 bases, the J end lost 9 bases, and 11 bases lay between the germline ends. CDR3 size: 11 residues. The entire variable domain, with the rest obtained from reference TRBV7-9 and TRBJ2-7, is as follows: DTGVSQNPRHKITKRGQNVTFRCDPISEHNRLYWYRQTLGQGPEFLTYFQNEAQLEKSRLLSDRFSAERPKGSFSTLEIQRTEQGDSAMYLCASSEGPTQYFGPGTRLTVT.

This clonotype has just one count. The genes are TRBV5-6 and TRBJ2-7; 9 bases agree with TRBD1. J was trimmed by 5 bases and V by 3 bases; bases with no gene match: 9. The germline V gene has CDR1 SGHDT and CDR2 YYEEEE. The CDR3 runs 15 residues. CDR3 residues: CASSSDGDRAHEQYF. The CDR3 DNA reads TGTGCCAGCAGCTCAGATGGGGACAGGGCCCACGAGCAGTACTTC.

With respect to this clonotype: Given a much more abundant clone one base away, this may be a read error. The chain links TRBV20-1 to TRBJ1-2; D not certain. With 4 bases removed from V and 0 bases from J, the gap between germline ends came to 12 bases. CDR3 length: 14 amino acids. Germline lookup yields CDR1 DFQATT and CDR2 SNEGSKA (reference sequence). The CDR3 loop reads CSAKDPDPNYGYTF. DNA for the CDR3: TGCAGTGCTAAAGATCCGGACCCTAACTATGGCTACACCTTC.

This chain joins TRBV7-2 and TRBJ2-1; D perhaps matches TRBD2 (5 bases). Looked up from germline, CDR1 is SGHTA and CDR2 is FQGNSA. Trimming shortened V by 7 bases and J by 8 bases, and 21 bases separated the two germline ends. The CDR3 extends over 15 amino acids. The CDR3: CASISGSMEADEQFF. The DNA for the CDR3 is TGTGCCAGCATCTCCGGGTCTATGGAGGCCGATGAGCAGTTCTTC. Full variable domain (rest looked up from reference TRBV7-2 and TRBJ2-1): GAGVSQSPSNKVTEKGKDVELRCDPISGHTALYWYRQSLGQGLEFLIYFQGNSAPDKSGLPSDRFSAERTGGSVSTLTIQRTQQEDSAVYLCASISGSMEADEQFFGPGTRLTVL.

This chain connects TRBV11-2 to TRBJ1-1; the match to TRBD1 covers 7 bases. V shed 5 bases and J 5 bases; nucleotides not matched to a gene: 11. CDR1 is SGHAT, CDR2 FQNNGV, per germline. The CDR3 has 15 residues. In nucleotides, the CDR3 is TGTGCCAGCAGCGAAACCGGGACAGCGTTAACTGAAGCTTTCTTT. Protein product: CASSETGTALTEAFF.

Note on this clonotype: A much larger clone differs by one base, so this may be a read error. The chain has TRBV10-3 and TRBJ1-2; perhaps TRBD1 as D (5 bases). This CDR3 contains 11 residues. Looked up from germline, CDR1 is ENHRY and CDR2 is SYGVKD. V dropped 7 bases and J dropped 3 bases, with 6 bases sitting between them. DNA for the CDR3: TGTGCCATCAAAGGGGACTATGGCTACACCTTC. The encoded protein is CAIKGDYGYTF.

The chain has TRBV11-3 and TRBJ1-3; 8 bases are shared with TRBD1. The J segment lost 0 bases and the V segment lost 3 bases, leaving 7 bases of the junction unmatched. This CDR3 contains 17 residues. CDR1 SGHNT and CDR2 YENEEA come from the germline V gene. For the CDR3, the DNA is TGTGCCAGCAGCTTCCTGGGACAGGCCCTCTCTGGAAACACCATATATTTT. Amino acids: CASSFLGQALSGNTIYF.

Of note for this clonotype: A much larger clonotype is one base distant, so this may be a read error. The rearrangement links TRBV2 to TRBJ1-1; D unclear. Germline values: CDR1 SNHLY, CDR2 FYNNEI. V was pared by 5 bases and J by 5 bases, with 15 bases between. The length of the CDR3 is 14 residues. DNA of the CDR3: TGTGCCAGCAGTCCTGAAGGTGCGGCTACTGAAGCTTTCTTT. Translated, it gives CASSPEGAATEAFF.

V gene TRBV2 combines with J gene TRBJ1-1, with D unresolved. Looked up from germline, CDR1 is SNHLY and CDR2 is FYNNEI. Trimming cost V 6 bases and J 4 bases, with 12 bases left between them. CDR3 length equals 13 residues. DNA for the CDR3: TGTGCCAGCAGGGGCGGCGAGGTCACTGAAGCTTTCTTT. It encodes CASRGGEVTEAFF. Supplemented by reference TRBV2 and TRBJ1-1, the full variable domain reads EPEVTQTPSHQVTQMGQEVILRCVPISNHLYFYWYRQILGQKVEFLVSFYNNEISEKSEIFDDQFSVERPDGSNFTLKIRSTKLEDSAMYFCASRGGEVTEAFFGQGTRLTVV.